This T cell receptor beta chain appears in the sequencing data of a study of regulatory T cells in long-lasting Graves disease. This clonotype was counted ten times or more. Losses at the gene ends were 3 bases for V and 2 bases for J; bases not matched to a gene: 5. This CDR3 has 15 amino acids. The time point was: newly diagnosed GD, antithyroid drugs for less than 3 months. Researchers made the TCR library from RNA that was extracted from PBMCs. Construction of the TCR beta libraries employed iRepertoire HTBI primers in conjunction with Arm-PCR of CDR3 regions. TCRdb analysed the multiplex PCR reads with MiXCR anew, one entry per CDR3 protein. Here the sample spans approximately 460,000 distinct CDR3 sequences, about a sixth being singletons. A further study also used this sample, focusing on T cells in Graves' hyperthyroidism and ophthalmopathy.

This specimen was peripheral blood mononuclear cells (PBMCs), taken at new diagnosis, from a patient treated with antithyroid drugs. The receptor's source is a woman younger than 45 with Graves disease. This rearrangement joins TRBV12-3 or TRBV12-4 to TRBJ2-3, with 7 bases that match TRBD2. The CDR3 loop is CASSFPSGTTDTQYF. CDR3 in DNA: TGTGCCAGCAGTTTTCCTAGCGGCACCACAGATACGCAGTATTTT.